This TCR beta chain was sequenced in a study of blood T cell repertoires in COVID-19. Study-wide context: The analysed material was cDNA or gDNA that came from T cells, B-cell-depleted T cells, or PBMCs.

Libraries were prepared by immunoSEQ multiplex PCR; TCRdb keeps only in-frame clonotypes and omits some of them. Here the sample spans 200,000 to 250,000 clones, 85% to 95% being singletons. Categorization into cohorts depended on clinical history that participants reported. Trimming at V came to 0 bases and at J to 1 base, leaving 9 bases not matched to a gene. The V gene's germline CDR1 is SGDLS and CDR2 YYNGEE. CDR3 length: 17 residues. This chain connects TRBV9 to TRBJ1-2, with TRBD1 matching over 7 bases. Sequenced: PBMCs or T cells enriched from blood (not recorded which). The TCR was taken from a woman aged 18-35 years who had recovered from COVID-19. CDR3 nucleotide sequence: TGTGCCAGCAGCGTAGGGGACAGCCTAGATCTTAACTATGGCTACACCTTC. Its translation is CASSVGDSLDLNYGYTF.